This TCR beta chain was profiled in a study of Graves' ophthalmopathy and Graves' hyperthyroidism. The ends were cut back, 4 bases at V and 1 base at J, with 10 bases in the middle. Germline CDR1 is LGHDT and CDR2 is YNNKEL (reference sequence). The CDR3 is made up of 15 amino acids. This clonotype has just a few counts. The authors amplified TCR beta CDR3 regions from RNA transcripts. After a first-round RT-PCR with HTBI primers, a second-round multiplex PCR was run. MiXCR was run by TCRdb on the multiplex PCR reads, yielding one entry per CDR3 protein. The sample shows 600,000 to 650,000 distinct CDR3 sequences, 22% of them seen only once.

The sample consisted of peripheral blood. The genes are TRBV3-1 and TRBJ2-2; possibly TRBD1 for D (6 bases). The TCR sequence derives from a woman under 30 with stable Graves' hyperthyroidism. Some clones in this sample may be carry-over from other donors' samples. CDR3 region: CASSLWGQNTGELFF. CDR3 nucleotide sequence: TGTGCCAGCAGCCTTTGGGGACAGAACACCGGGGAGCTGTTTTTT.